This is a list of T cell receptor beta chains from one sample in a study of T cells after yellow fever vaccination. TCRdb re-called the 5' RACE reads with MiXCR, one entry per CDR3 protein. This table has over 250,000 distinct CDR3 sequences, about 5% appearing once. Sample: CD4+ T cells sorted from PBMCs, taken on the day of the yellow fever booster vaccination. All receptors come from a man between 18 and 35 years old who received the YFV17D yellow fever vaccine. The CDR3 runs from the conserved cysteine through the conserved F or W. D genes are given only for firm matches. Part of the rows lack a size; the others show once, few, many or a class for expanded clones.

cdr3_nt | cdr3_aa | d_call | clone_size | cdr3_length | j_call | v_call
TGTGCCAGCAGTCGGGCAGAAGAGACCCAGTACTTC | CASSRAEETQYF | NA | many | 12 | TRBJ2-5 | TRBV7-9
TGTGCCAGCAGCTACGGGACTCCCCGCGAGCAGTACTTC | CASSYGTPREQYF | NA | many | 13 | TRBJ2-7 | TRBV12-3/TRBV12-4
TGTGCCAGCACTGACACGAACACCGGGGAGCTGTTTTTT | CASTDTNTGELFF | NA | many | 13 | TRBJ2-2 | TRBV6-5
TGCGCCAGCAGCCAAGAAAGGCACGTTGGGAAGGGCCTCTCTGGGGCCAACGTCCTGACTTTC | CASSQERHVGKGLSGANVLTF | NA | NA | 21 | TRBJ2-6 | TRBV4-3
TGTGCCAGCAGCAACCCGGGACACTTCCCTCTCCTTGCAACTAATGAAAAACTGTTTTTT | CASSNPGHFPLLATNEKLFF | NA | NA | 20 | TRBJ1-4 | TRBV21-1
TGCGCCAGCAGGGAGACCGTGGGACACCGAATCTATGGCTACACCTTC | CASRETVGHRIYGYTF | NA | few | 16 | TRBJ1-2 | TRBV5-1
TGCGCCAGCAGCGCCCCGGGAAGGGGCTACACCTTC | CASSAPGRGYTF | NA | many | 12 | TRBJ1-2 | TRBV4-3
TGCAGTGCGAAGGACAGGGTACGAGAAAAACTGTTTTTT | CSAKDRVREKLFF | TRBD1 | NA | 13 | TRBJ1-4 | TRBV20-1
TGTGCCAGCAGCTTGTCCCGTCAATGGACCCAGTACTTC | CASSLSRQWTQYF | NA | few | 13 | TRBJ2-5 | TRBV11-2
TGTGCCAGCAGCCAAGCCAGCGGGGGACTCTACAATGAGCAGTTCTTC | CASSQASGGLYNEQFF | TRBD2 | many | 16 | TRBJ2-1 | TRBV4-2
TGTGCCTGGGGAAGGACAGGGTTAAATTCACCCCTCCACTTT | CAWGRTGLNSPLHF | TRBD1 | NA | 14 | TRBJ1-6 | TRBV30
TGTGCCAGCAGCTTAGCGGGGGCCAGCTCTGGGGCCAACGTCCTGACTTTC | CASSLAGASSGANVLTF | NA | NA | 17 | TRBJ2-6 | TRBV7-2
TGTGCCAGCAGCCCGGGGGTCCGGGGCCAAGAGACCCAGTACTTC | CASSPGVRGQETQYF | NA | NA | 15 | TRBJ2-5 | TRBV3-1
TGTGCCAGCAGCTTAGGTAGCGGGGGCATAGATACGCAGTATTTT | CASSLGSGGIDTQYF | TRBD2 | few | 15 | TRBJ2-3 | TRBV7-3
TGTGCCAGCAGTTTGAGCGGGTCAGCCAAAAACATTCAGTACTTC | CASSLSGSAKNIQYF | NA | few | 15 | TRBJ2-4 | TRBV28
TGCAGTGCTAGAGCTAGCGGGCCGGGAGAGACCCAGTACTTC | CSARASGPGETQYF | TRBD2 | few | 14 | TRBJ2-5 | TRBV20-1
TGTGCCAGCAGCGGGGGGCCTAGCACAGATACGCAGTATTTT | CASSGGPSTDTQYF | NA | few | 14 | TRBJ2-3 | TRBV9
TGTGCCAGCAGCCCCAGGGGGCTCCGCACAGATACGCAGTATTTT | CASSPRGLRTDTQYF | TRBD1 | NA | 15 | TRBJ2-3 | TRBV7-9
TGTGCCAGCACCTTAGGGCTGGCCCAGCATTTT | CASTLGLAQHF | NA | many | 11 | TRBJ1-5 | TRBV12-3/TRBV12-4
TGTGCCAGCAGTAGGGGACAGGCAAGCTCCTACGAGCAGTACTTC | CASSRGQASSYEQYF | TRBD1 | few | 15 | TRBJ2-7 | TRBV6-5
TGTGCCTGGAGGCCGCGGACTAGCGGGCGGAGCTACACCGGGGAGCTGTTTTTT | CAWRPRTSGRSYTGELFF | TRBD2 | NA | 18 | TRBJ2-2 | TRBV30
TGTGCCAGCTCTCTAGGGACAGGGGGCGCAGGCAATGAGCAGTTCTTC | CASSLGTGGAGNEQFF | TRBD1 | few | 16 | TRBJ2-1 | TRBV18
TGTGCCAGCAGTCGCGGGACAGGGGGTTACAATGAGCAGTTCTTC | CASSRGTGGYNEQFF | TRBD1 | many | 15 | TRBJ2-1 | TRBV12-3/TRBV12-4
TGTGCCAGTAGTACGTTGACAGGGGCTAACTATGGCTACACCTTC | CASSTLTGANYGYTF | TRBD1 | NA | 15 | TRBJ1-2 | TRBV19
TGTGCCAGCAGTGTACAGGGCAGCGGGGAGCTGTTTTTT | CASSVQGSGELFF | NA | NA | 13 | TRBJ2-2 | TRBV2
TGCGCCAGCAGCTTGGCCGGCGGAGGGGAGCACGAGCAGTACTTC | CASSLAGGGEHEQYF | NA | few | 15 | TRBJ2-7 | TRBV5-1
TGTGCCAGCAGCTTAGCTTTCCGGGACAGTTTCACCGGGGAGCTGTTTTTT | CASSLAFRDSFTGELFF | TRBD1 | many | 17 | TRBJ2-2 | TRBV7-6
TGCAGTGCTAGGGATACGGGGACCAACCCGGAGACCCAGTACTTC | CSARDTGTNPETQYF | NA | few | 15 | TRBJ2-5 | TRBV20-1
TGTGCCAGCAGCTCGTGGGAGCGGGGGCACAATGAGCAGTTCTTC | CASSSWERGHNEQFF | TRBD2 | few | 15 | TRBJ2-1 | TRBV7-9
TGTGCCACCAGCAGAGATCAAGGCTACGAGCAGTACTTC | CATSRDQGYEQYF | NA | many | 13 | TRBJ2-7 | TRBV15
TGCAGTGCCCGACAGGATCGCACAGATACGCAGTATTTT | CSARQDRTDTQYF | NA | many | 13 | TRBJ2-3 | TRBV20-1
TGTGCCAGCTTAGAACAGGGCCAGAACACTGAAGCTTTCTTT | CASLEQGQNTEAFF | NA | few | 14 | TRBJ1-1 | TRBV18
TGTGCCAGCAGCTCTTCGACAGGCGATAATCAGCCCCAGCATTTT | CASSSSTGDNQPQHF | NA | NA | 15 | TRBJ1-5 | TRBV7-2
TGCGCCAGCAGCTTGGGTATAGTTGCGGGGTCCCAAGAGACCCAGTACTTC | CASSLGIVAGSQETQYF | NA | few | 17 | TRBJ2-5 | TRBV5-1
TGTGCCAGCAGGGAGAGAGGACTAGCTGGGAACACCGGGGAGCTGTTTTTT | CASRERGLAGNTGELFF | TRBD2 | few | 17 | TRBJ2-2 | TRBV7-3
TGTGCCAGCAGCACCCCGGGGCGGGAGCTGTTTTTT | CASSTPGRELFF | NA | few | 12 | TRBJ2-2 | TRBV7-3
TGTGCCAGCAGCCAGGCCCTAGCGGGGGTTCGTAATGAGCAGTTCTTC | CASSQALAGVRNEQFF | TRBD2 | many | 16 | TRBJ2-1 | TRBV3-1
TGCGCCAGCAGTCAGACAGGGCTGAACACTGAAGCTTTCTTT | CASSQTGLNTEAFF | TRBD1 | NA | 14 | TRBJ1-1 | TRBV5-1
TGCAGTGCTAAAGACACGAGACGGGGGGCTTATGGCTACACCTTC | CSAKDTRRGAYGYTF | NA | few | 15 | TRBJ1-2 | TRBV20-1
TGTGCCAGCAGCGGCGGGGATAAATATACGCAGTATTTT | CASSGGDKYTQYF | NA | many | 13 | TRBJ2-3 | TRBV7-2
TGTGCCAGCAGTGACAGGATCGTTGAGCAGTTCTTC | CASSDRIVEQFF | NA | few | 12 | TRBJ2-1 | TRBV6-1
TGTGCCAGCAGCCCCAGGGGCCCTTCGGGGGGGGAGACCCAGTACTTC | CASSPRGPSGGETQYF | TRBD2 | few | 16 | TRBJ2-5 | TRBV7-3
TGTGCCAGCAGCTTAACAGGCGGCGCGAACACCGGGGAGCTGTTTTTT | CASSLTGGANTGELFF | NA | many | 16 | TRBJ2-2 | TRBV7-3
TGTGCCAGCAGTGTGGATCGAAACTCAAACATTCAGTACTTC | CASSVDRNSNIQYF | NA | few | 14 | TRBJ2-4 | TRBV2
TGTGCCAGCAGGACCCGGGACCGGCTCGGCTACACCTTC | CASRTRDRLGYTF | NA | few | 13 | TRBJ1-2 | TRBV6-5
TGTGCCAGCAGTGAAGCGAACAGGGCCCCTAGCACAGATACGCAGTATTTT | CASSEANRAPSTDTQYF | NA | NA | 17 | TRBJ2-3 | TRBV2
TGTGCCAGCAGCCAACGCCCAAAATCAGAGGTGTTTTTT | CASSQRPKSEVFF | NA | NA | 13 | TRBJ1-4 | TRBV4-2
TGTGCCAGCAGCGTCTCTATCGATGGGACGGGGAATTCACCCCTCCACTTT | CASSVSIDGTGNSPLHF | NA | few | 17 | TRBJ1-6 | TRBV7-9
TGCGCCAGCAGTGAGTTGCGTGGGACAGGGACCCACGAGCAGTACTTC | CASSELRGTGTHEQYF | TRBD1 | few | 16 | TRBJ2-7 | TRBV10-1
TGTGCCAGCAGCTTGCAGGGGGCCGGCGTAGGGGACCAGTACTTC | CASSLQGAGVGDQYF | TRBD1 | NA | 15 | TRBJ2-5 | TRBV5-4
TGTGCCAGCAGCTTGAGAGACGAGGGAGAGACCCAGTACTTC | CASSLRDEGETQYF | NA | NA | 14 | TRBJ2-5 | TRBV14
TGTGCCAGCAGGAATCTAGCGGGGGTCGTCAATGAGCAGTTCTTC | CASRNLAGVVNEQFF | TRBD2 | few | 15 | TRBJ2-1 | TRBV7-2
TGTGCCAGCAGTGACTTCCCGGACTCTAACTATGGCTACACCTTC | CASSDFPDSNYGYTF | NA | few | 15 | TRBJ1-2 | TRBV6-4
TGTGCCAGCAGCTTATCCTGGGGCAGAGATGGCTACACCTTC | CASSLSWGRDGYTF | NA | NA | 14 | TRBJ1-2 | TRBV5-5
TGTGCCAGCAGCGTAGGGGCAGGGGCGGGTGAGACCCAGTACTTC | CASSVGAGAGETQYF | NA | few | 15 | TRBJ2-5 | TRBV9